This TCR beta chain was observed in a study of T-cell memory formation after mild COVID-19 (dated by TCRdb to about 2021). With respect to the entire study: Most TCR sequence clusters were specific to one of the two donors. The cohort comprised two young, previously healthy adult volunteers, one female and one male. T-cell clones expanding and contracting after mild COVID-19 in two donors were tracked by longitudinal TCRalpha and TCRbeta repertoire sequencing.

PBMCs were isolated by Ficoll-Paque density gradient centrifugation. A note on this clonotype: The target of this receptor is not known. Base qualities were left out, and no much larger clone turns up one base away.

The paper's findings and limits, for the study overall: SARS-CoV-2 specificity was not confirmed for the second-wave clones peaking on day 37. Contracting CD4+ clones were located mainly in the CM and EM memory subsets, whereas CD8+ clones were found to be enriched in EMRA. Some responding clones were found in pre-infection memory, which suggests that pre-existing cross-reactive memory T cells took part in the SARS-CoV-2 response. Balanced CD4/CD8 phenotypes were observed for clones contracting from day 15 to 85, whereas a bias towards CD4+ was observed for a second wave of clones expanding from day 15 to 37. The study included only two mild cases, and larger cohorts that include severe cases with pre-infection samples were judged to be necessary.

TCRdb records Illumina NovaSeq 6000 as the sequencer. TCRalpha and TCRbeta cDNA libraries were constructed by 5'RACE with constant-segment primers, with sample barcodes and unique molecular identifiers being introduced. Trizol reagent was used to extract RNA from every sample. Amplification of the libraries took two PCR steps, and the second step added a second sample barcode plus Illumina TruSeq adapters. The libraries were sequenced on an Illumina NovaSeq using 2 x 150 bp paired-end reads. Per the source publication's procedure: Reads were demultiplexed and collapsed into UMI-guided consensus sequences with migec v1.2.7. With mixcr v2.1.11, UMI consensuses were aligned to TRA and TRB V and J templates and assembled into clonotypes. A clonotype was counted as expanded or contracted only if both edgeR and NoisET called the change significant, with noise models trained on biological replicates. For edgeR calls, the thresholds were a false discovery rate-adjusted p below 0.01 and a log2 fold-change of 1. As an exploratory analysis of dynamics, PCA with hierarchical clustering was applied to max-normalized trajectories of the 1000 most abundant clonotypes. Each responding clone was given a CD4 or CD8 phenotype based on the CD4+ and CD8+ repertoires, which had been sequenced separately. TCRdb redid the processing of the public reads, applying fastp at Q25 and MiXCR, and retained in-frame beta chains. When rows share a CDR3 protein, they turn into one entry using the most common DNA and genes. The V and J calls here are based on TCRdb, not the publication. Recorded for this sample are just over 300,000 distinct CDR3 sequences; just under 20% of them occurred a single time. Jointly, the top ten make up around 20% of the sample.

CDR1 and CDR2 are read off the germline V gene as SGHNT and YENEEA. Its CDR3 holds 15 amino acids, cysteine through phenylalanine. Of the read, only the CDR3 DNA is kept; its 45 bases are in frame from base 1. V lost 5 bases and J lost 3 bases, and the count of bases not matched to a germline gene is 6. The source material was PBMCs or a T cell subset sorted from them (not recorded which). The sequence came from a man aged 18 to 30 who had mild COVID-19 (a few samples of this study predate the infection). The sample titles of this study are shuffled in the database, so cell type and time point are left out; the donor was told from shared clones. The chain is assembled from TRBV11-3 and TRBJ2-1; 8 bases in the junction line up with TRBD1. The DNA reads TGTGCCAGCAGCCCAAGGACAGGGTACTACAATGAGCAGTTCTTC. Translated, this is CASSPRTGYYNEQFF.